Detailed here is one TCR beta chain. The antigen remains unidentified. These data belong to a study of Ad26.COV2.S vaccination and SARS-CoV-2 variants. General study points: Measurement of non-spike TCR breadth gave similar results in vaccine and placebo recipients.

Regarding treatment: approximately 18 received Ad26.COV2.S at low or high dose, single or two shots; several received placebo; per-sample allocation not given. Samples were taken on day 63 after the first vaccine or placebo injection. The CDR3 covers 15 residues. The germline V gene has CDR1 ENHRY and CDR2 SYGVKD. V lost 3 bases, J lost 0 bases, and 9 bases lay in between. Sequencing used immunoSEQ multiplex PCR; TCRdb keeps in-frame clones, though not all of them. This sample has about 350,000 clones, with over 75% found just once. The sequence derives from a person aged 18-65 years who received the Ad26.COV2.S COVID-19 vaccine or a placebo. The sample was peripheral blood, taken in a trial of Ad26.COV2.S vaccine versus placebo. The chain uses TRBV10-3 and TRBJ2-1; a possible D gene is TRBD1 (5 bases). The chain's CDR3 is CAISEAGNSYNEQFF. CDR3 nucleotide sequence: TGTGCCATCAGTGAAGCAGGGAACTCCTACAATGAGCAGTTCTTC.